Detailed here is one T cell receptor beta chain. Its antigen is unidentified. The assay was immunoSEQ multiplex PCR, and TCRdb's table has in-frame clones only and misses some. The sample has approximately 100,000 clones; 70% to 90% are singletons. The data belong to a study of T cell responses to AZD1222 COVID-19 vaccine. Study observations and caveats: Repertoire sampling happened only post peak T cell response.

The germline CDR1 and CDR2 sequences are LGHNA and YNFKEQ. The CDR3 has 15 residues. The trim removed 0 bases at V and 5 bases at J, leaving 5 bases unmatched. Sequences were derived from peripheral blood, sampled on day 0 of AZD1222 vaccination. This rearrangement joins TRBV4-2 to TRBJ2-5, with 8 bases that match TRBD2. The receptor was derived from an adult in good health. CDR3 bases: TGTGCCAGCAGCCAAGATCAGCGGGAGATGGAGACCCAGTACTTC. Amino acids: CASSQDQREMETQYF.